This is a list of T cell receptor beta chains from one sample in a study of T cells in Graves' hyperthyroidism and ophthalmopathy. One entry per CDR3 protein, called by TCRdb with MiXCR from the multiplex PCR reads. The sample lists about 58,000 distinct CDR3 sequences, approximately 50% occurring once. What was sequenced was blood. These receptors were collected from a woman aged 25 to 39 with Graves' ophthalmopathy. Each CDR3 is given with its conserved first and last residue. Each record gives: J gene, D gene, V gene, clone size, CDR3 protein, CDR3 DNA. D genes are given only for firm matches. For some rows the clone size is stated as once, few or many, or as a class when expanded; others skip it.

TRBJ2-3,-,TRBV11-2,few,CASSANTDTQYF,TGTGCCAGCAGCGCCAACACAGATACGCAGTATTTT
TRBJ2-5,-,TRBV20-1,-,CSASSVRGGYHQPQYF,TGCAGTGCTAGTTCGGTGAGGGGAGGTTATCATCAGCCCCAGTACTTC
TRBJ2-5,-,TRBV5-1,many,CASSFQETQYF,TGCGCCAGCAGCTTCCAAGAGACCCAGTACTTC
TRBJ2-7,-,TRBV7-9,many,CASSLNGYSYEQYF,TGTGCCAGCAGCCTGAACGGATACTCCTACGAGCAGTACTTC
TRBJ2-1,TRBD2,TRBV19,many,CASRRSGLAPNEQFF,TGTGCCAGTAGGAGATCCGGACTAGCTCCCAATGAGCAGTTCTTC
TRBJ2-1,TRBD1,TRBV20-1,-,CSARDPGGRQFF,TGCAGTGCTAGAGATCCAGGGGGTCGGCAGTTCTTC
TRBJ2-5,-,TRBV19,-,CASSISRGNQPQYF,TGTGCCAGTAGTATATCCCGGGGCAATCAGCCCCAGTACTTC
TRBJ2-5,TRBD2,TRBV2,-,CASSPGTSVNQETQYF,TGTGCCAGCAGTCCCGGGACTAGCGTAAACCAAGAGACCCAGTACTTC
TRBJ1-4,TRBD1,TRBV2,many,CASTPDRGNEKLFF,TGTGCCAGCACACCGGACAGGGGTAATGAAAAACTGTTTTTT
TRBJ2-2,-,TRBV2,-,CASSDRGELFF,TGTGCCAGCAGTGATAGGGGGGAGCTGTTTTTT
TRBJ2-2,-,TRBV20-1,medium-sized,CSARKVNTGELFF,TGCAGTGCTAGAAAAGTTAACACCGGGGAGCTGTTTTTT
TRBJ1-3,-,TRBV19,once,CASSGRGVSGNTIYF,TGTGCCAGTAGTGGCCGGGGGGTCTCTGGAAACACCATATATTTT
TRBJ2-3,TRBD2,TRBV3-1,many,CASSPSTSGKRTDTQYF,TGTGCCAGCAGCCCATCAACTAGCGGGAAACGCACAGATACGCAGTATTTT
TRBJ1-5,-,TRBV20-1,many,CSARDYVGGDQPQHF,TGCAGTGCTAGAGATTATGTGGGGGGGGATCAGCCCCAGCATTTT
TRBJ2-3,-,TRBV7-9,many,CASSPGIYTDTQYF,TGTGCCAGCAGCCCGGGGATTTACACAGATACGCAGTATTTT
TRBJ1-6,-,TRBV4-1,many,CASSQDSRGNSPLHF,TGCGCCAGCAGCCAAGATTCAAGGGGTAATTCACCCCTCCACTTT
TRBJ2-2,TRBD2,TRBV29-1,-,CSVGTNSFNRELFF,TGCAGCGTAGGGACTAACAGTTTTAACCGGGAGCTGTTTTTT
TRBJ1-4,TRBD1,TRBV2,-,CASSLDRGRFGKQLF,TGTGCCAGCAGTTTAGACAGGGGGCGCTTCGGAAAACAGTTGTTT
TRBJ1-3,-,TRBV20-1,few,CSAGLPQGRNTIYF,TGCAGTGCTGGGCTACCCCAGGGTCGGAACACCATATATTTT
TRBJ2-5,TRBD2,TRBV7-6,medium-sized,CASSLAPSGMGETQYF,TGTGCCAGCAGCTTAGCGCCTAGCGGGATGGGGGAGACCCAGTACTTC
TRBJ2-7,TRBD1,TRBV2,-,CASSGGRGLLREQYF,TGTGCCAGCAGCGGCGGCAGGGGGCTTTTACGGGAGCAGTACTTC
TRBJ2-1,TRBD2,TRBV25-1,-,CASTAAGVEQFF,TGTGCCAGCACCGCAGCGGGAGTTGAGCAGTTCTTC
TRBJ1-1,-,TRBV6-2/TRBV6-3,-,CASSYPRGGRLMNTEAFF,TGTGCCAGCAGTTATCCCCGGGGGGGCAGACTAATGAACACTGAAGCTTTCTTT
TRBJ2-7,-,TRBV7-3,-,CASSLSVGPYEQYF,TGTGCCAGCAGCTTATCGGTCGGCCCCTACGAGCAGTACTTC
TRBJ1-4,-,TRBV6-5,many,CASSYSSLGQPWPEKLFF,TGTGCCAGCAGTTACTCTTCCCTCGGACAGCCGTGGCCTGAAAAACTGTTTTTT
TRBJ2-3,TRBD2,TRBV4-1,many,CASSQESLAVNTDTQYF,TGCGCCAGCAGCCAAGAGTCACTAGCGGTAAACACAGATACGCAGTATTTT
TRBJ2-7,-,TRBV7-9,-,CASSLEIAYEQYF,TGTGCCAGCAGCTTGGAGATTGCCTACGAGCAGTACTTC
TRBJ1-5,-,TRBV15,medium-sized,CATSNRDVRNQPQHF,TGTGCCACCAGCAACCGGGACGTCCGTAATCAGCCCCAGCATTTT
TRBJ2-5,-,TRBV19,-,CASSTRGEETQYF,TGTGCCAGTTCGACGAGGGGGGAAGAGACCCAGTACTTC
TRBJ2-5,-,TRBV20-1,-,CSPPGRVDEEAQYF,TGCAGCCCCCCGGGCAGGGTCGACGAAGAGGCCCAGTACTTC
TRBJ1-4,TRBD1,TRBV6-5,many,CASRSPGQGMGKLFF,TGTGCCAGCAGATCCCCGGGACAGGGGATGGGGAAACTGTTTTTT
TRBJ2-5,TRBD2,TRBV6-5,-,CASSRTSGVVAQYF,TGTGCCAGCAGCAGGACTAGCGGGGTTGTGGCCCAGTACTTC
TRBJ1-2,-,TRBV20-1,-,CSASSGCRYTF,TGCAGTGCTAGTTCTGGATGCAGATACACCTTC
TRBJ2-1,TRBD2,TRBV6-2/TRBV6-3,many,CASSRYPGLAGDNEQFF,TGTGCCAGCAGTCGATACCCGGGACTAGCGGGGGACAATGAGCAGTTCTTC
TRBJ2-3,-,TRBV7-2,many,CASSIGLSLLSDTQYF,TGTGCCAGCAGCATAGGACTTTCTCTACTGTCAGATACGCAGTATTTT
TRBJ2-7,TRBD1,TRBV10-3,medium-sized,CAIRGTVTYEQYF,TGTGCCATCAGGGGGACAGTTACCTACGAGCAGTACTTC
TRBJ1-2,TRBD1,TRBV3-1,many,CASSRTGVGYTF,TGTGCCAGCAGCAGGACAGGGGTTGGCTACACCTTC
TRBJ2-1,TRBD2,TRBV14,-,CASSLAGARNEQFF,TGTGCCAGCAGCCTAGCGGGAGCTCGGAATGAGCAGTTCTTC
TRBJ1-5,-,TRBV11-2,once,CASSLDEAGGNQPQHF,TGTGCCAGCAGCTTAGATGAGGCAGGGGGCAATCAGCCCCAGCATTTT
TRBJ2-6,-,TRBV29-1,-,CSVEFPNSGANVLTF,TGCAGCGTTGAGTTCCCGAACTCTGGGGCCAACGTCCTGACTTTC
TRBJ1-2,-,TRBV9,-,CASSGTVNYGYTF,TGTGCCAGCAGCGGGACAGTTAACTATGGCTACACCTTC
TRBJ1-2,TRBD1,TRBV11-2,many,CASSGGTGSANGYTF,TGTGCCAGCAGCGGTGGGACAGGGAGCGCTAACGGCTACACCTTC
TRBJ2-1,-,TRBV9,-,CASSVDWGEQFF,TGTGCCAGCAGCGTAGATTGGGGGGAGCAGTTCTTC
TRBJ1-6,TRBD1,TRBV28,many,CASRDRENSPLHF,TGTGCCAGCAGGGACAGGGAGAATTCACCCCTCCACTTT